This T cell receptor (beta chain) comes out of a study of CD8+CD57+ T cells in acquired aplastic anemia. Overall study: Sorting CD4+ and CD8+ cells gave DNA averaging about 3.1 ug. Read counts for CD4+ cells (from healthy donors) averaged approximately 10 million. Study results and caveats: About 30 shared CD8+ CDR3s appeared highly expressed within patients' immunodominant clones.

CDR3 and TCR beta VDJ profiling relied on genomic DNA as the template. TCRdb independently ran MiXCR on the reads; one entry per CDR3 protein. The sample holds around 150,000 distinct CDR3 sequences; around 45% are singletons and the top ten take approximately 1.1%. Notes on this clonotype: Its antigen is currently unknown.

Sample: sorted CD4+, CD8+, or CD8+CD57+ T cells (not recorded which) from PBMCs. This receptor was taken from a human donor in good health.

As DNA, the CDR3 is TGTGCCAGTAAAGGCACCGGGGAGCTGTTTTTT. This gives the protein CASKGTGELFF. The chain links TRBV19 to TRBJ2-2; D not certain. V lost 7 bases and J lost 4, with 4 bases in between. The CDR3 runs to 11 residues. Germline CDR1 is LNHDA and CDR2 is SQIVND (reference sequence).